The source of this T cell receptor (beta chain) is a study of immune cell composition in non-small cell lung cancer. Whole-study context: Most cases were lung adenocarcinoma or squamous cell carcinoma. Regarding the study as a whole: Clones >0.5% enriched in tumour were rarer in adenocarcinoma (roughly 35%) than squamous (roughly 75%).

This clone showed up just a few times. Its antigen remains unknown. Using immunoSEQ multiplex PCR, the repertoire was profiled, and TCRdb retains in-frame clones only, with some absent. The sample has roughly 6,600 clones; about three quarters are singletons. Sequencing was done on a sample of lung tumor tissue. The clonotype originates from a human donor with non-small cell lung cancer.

As DNA, the CDR3 is TGTGCCAGCAGTGATCGGACAGTGCAAGAGACCCAGTACTTC. Encoded protein: CASSDRTVQETQYF. The chain has TRBV25-1 and TRBJ2-5; perhaps TRBD1 as D (6 bases). The CDR3 consists of 14 residues. Trimming removed 3 bases from V and 2 bases from J, with 10 bases in between. Germline V gene sequence: CDR1 MGHDK, CDR2 SYGVNS.